This passage covers 23 T cell receptor beta chains from one sample sequenced in a study of CD8+ T cells in alopecia areata. Documented treatment: oral pan-JAK inhibitor, 5-10 mg twice daily. Investigators isolated RNA and reverse transcribed it into cDNA to act as the sequencing template. TCRdb's table, derived via immunoSEQ multiplex PCR, lists solely in-frame clones and lacks some. The sample gives nearly 200,000 clones, more than 45% of which show up once; roughly 5% is in the top ten. The source was CD4+ T cells sorted from blood, collected at week 24, from a patient treated with tofacitinib. The origin of the receptors is a human donor with alopecia areata.

The gene calls are TRBV19 and TRBJ1-5, with unresolved D. The CDR3 consists of 15 residues. V was trimmed by 4 bases and J by 5 bases, leaving 15 bases between them. In germline, CDR1 is LNHDA, CDR2 SQIVND (reference sequence). The CDR3 sequence: CASSTPRGLDQPQHF. CDR3 in DNA: TGTGCCAGTAGTACCCCGAGAGGGTTGGATCAGCCCCAGCATTTT. Looking up the rest from reference TRBV19 and TRBJ1-5 gives the full variable domain: DGGITQSPKYLFRKEGQNVTLSCEQNLNHDAMYWYRQDPGQGLRLIYYSQIVNDFQKGDIAEGYSVSREKKESFPLTVTSAQKNPTAFYLCASSTPRGLDQPQHFGDGTRLSIL.

The chain combines TRBV10-3 with TRBJ1-6, with D perhaps TRBD1 (5 bases). The CDR3 consists of 15 residues. The germline gives CDR1 ENHRY, CDR2 SYGVKD. Trimming removed 4 bases at V and 8 bases at J, with 15 bases between. The CDR3: CAISGGSRVDSPLHF. The CDR3 DNA reads as TGTGCCATCAGTGGGGGGTCGAGGGTGGATTCACCCCTCCACTTT.

The chain employs TRBV10-3 and TRBJ1-5; D unresolved. Trimming took 0 bases from V and 4 from J, leaving 4 bases between them. Germline CDR1 ENHRY, CDR2 SYGVKD. The CDR3 contains 13 residues. Written as DNA, the CDR3 is TGTGCCATCAGTGAGTCAGGGAATCAGCCCCAGCATTTT. Translated: CAISESGNQPQHF.

This clone was seen a handful of times. V gene TRBV4-2 combines with J gene TRBJ2-1; D uncertain. CDR3 length equals 16 residues. V dropped 0 bases and J dropped 2 bases, with 11 bases sitting between them. CDR1 and CDR2 from the germline V gene are LGHNA and YNFKEQ. The chain's CDR3 is CASSQEYIGTYNEQFF. DNA of the CDR3: TGTGCCAGCAGCCAAGAGTACATAGGGACCTACAATGAGCAGTTCTTC.

This clone appeared a few times. This chain joins TRBV18 and TRBJ2-3, with TRBD2 identical over 7 bases. Unmatched junction bases numbered 4, after V lost 3 bases and J lost 1 base. This CDR3 contains 15 residues. Germline assignment: CDR1 KGHSH and CDR2 LQKENI. The CDR3 loop reads CASSPRGGGTDTQYF. The CDR3 coding sequence is TGTGCCAGCTCACCGCGCGGGGGTGGCACAGATACGCAGTATTTT.

CDR3 protein: CASSERDIYEQYF. In nucleotides, the CDR3 is TGTGCCAGCAGTGAGAGGGACATCTACGAGCAGTACTTC. The gene calls are TRBV2 and TRBJ2-7; D is perhaps TRBD1 (6 bases). The CDR3 is 13 amino acids. Germline V gene sequence: CDR1 SNHLY, CDR2 FYNNEI. Between the trimmed V and J ends, which lost 3 bases and 3 bases, there was a span of 9 bases.

This sequence joins TRBV27 and TRBJ2-7; D gene ambiguous. Trimming pared 7 bases from V and 6 bases from J, leaving 10 bases between. CDR1 MNHEY and CDR2 SMNVEV come from the germline V gene (reference sequence). The CDR3 covers 11 residues. CDR3 sequence: CASKGSGEQYF. Here the CDR3 DNA reads TGTGCCAGCAAGGGTTCGGGCGAGCAGTACTTC.

This chain links TRBV2 with TRBJ2-5; TRBD1 might be the D (5 bases). This CDR3 comprises 13 residues. Germline-derived CDR1 and CDR2 are SNHLY and FYNNEI. V lost 0 bases and J lost 12, with 14 bases in between. The DNA of the CDR3 is TGTGCCAGCAGTGAAGCGCGCGACAGCAAGGAGTACTTC. It yields the protein CASSEARDSKEYF.

This clone was counted only a few times. This CDR3 is also generated by other DNA sequences in the sample. The V gene is TRBV6-5, the J gene TRBJ1-2; a weak D match, TRBD1 (5 bases). Trimming removed 6 bases from V and 2 bases from J, with 10 bases in between. CDR1 MNHEY and CDR2 SVGAGI come from the germline V gene. The CDR3 covers 13 residues. CDR3 in amino acids: CASRRGANYGYTF. As DNA, the CDR3 is TGTGCCAGCAGAAGGGGCGCCAACTATGGCTACACCTTC.

There are a few counts of this clone. The chain carries TRBV27 and TRBJ2-1; TRBD1 matches at 9 bases. This CDR3 is 18 amino acids long. V lost 5 bases, J lost 9 bases, and 20 bases stayed unmatched. CDR1 MNHEY and CDR2 SMNVEV come from the germline V gene (reference sequence). The CDR3 DNA is TGTGCCAGCAGTAAAGTAGTTATGGGCGGGACAGGGTCTTCTGAGCAGTTCTTC. Translating it yields CASSKVVMGGTGSSEQFF.

This clone was counted once. The chain joins TRBV5-1 to TRBJ2-6; the D is unclear. V was trimmed by 0 bases and J by 0 bases, leaving 7 bases between them. The CDR3 has 16 amino acids. Germline-derived CDR1 and CDR2 are SGHRS and YFSETQ. CDR3 nucleotide sequence: TGCGCCAGCAGCTTGGGTCTCCTCTCTGGGGCCAACGTCCTGACTTTC. As protein: CASSLGLLSGANVLTF.

V gene TRBV5-4 combines with J gene TRBJ2-5; D unclear. V gave up 0 bases and J gave up 5 bases, with 5 bases separating them. CDR1 is SGHNT and CDR2 is YYREEE in the germline V gene (reference sequence). This CDR3 is built from 12 residues. CDR3 region: CASSLGSETQYF. For the CDR3, the DNA is TGTGCCAGCAGCTTGGGGTCGGAGACCCAGTACTTC.

The CDR3 reads CASSLEVGAGNIQYF. CDR3 DNA: TGTGCCAGCAGTTTAGAAGTAGGTGCGGGGAACATTCAGTACTTC. V and J are TRBV28 and TRBJ2-4; the D gene is possibly TRBD2 (6 bases). The CDR3 length is 15 residues. The germline V gene encodes CDR1 MDHEN and CDR2 SYDVKM. The V end lost 2 bases, the J end lost 7 bases, and 15 bases lay between the germline ends.

The chain links TRBV19 to TRBJ2-1; 12 nucleotides align to TRBD2. Trimming at V came to 1 base and at J to 0 bases, leaving 4 bases not matched to a gene. There are 18 residues in the CDR3. In germline, CDR1 is LNHDA, CDR2 SQIVND (reference sequence). The CDR3 region has the DNA TGTGCCAGTAGTATAGGGACTAGCGGGGCCAGCTCCTACAATGAGCAGTTCTTC. Protein product: CASSIGTSGASSYNEQFF.

CDR3 coding DNA: TGCGCCAGCAGCTGGGACAGTACCTACGAGCAGTACTTC. As protein: CASSWDSTYEQYF. The rearrangement links TRBV5-1 to TRBJ2-7; 7 bases agree with TRBD1. The CDR3 covers 13 residues. The V gene's germline CDR1 is SGHRS and CDR2 YFSETQ. Trimming removed 3 bases from V and 2 bases from J; junction bases left unmatched: 2.

The chain couples TRBV27 to TRBJ1-1; D is possibly TRBD1 (5 bases). Germline V lookup: CDR1 MNHEY, CDR2 SMNVEV (reference sequence). The length of the CDR3 is 15 residues. V was cut by 7 bases and J by 4 bases, with 19 bases left in between. The CDR3 DNA sequence: TGTGCCAGCATGGGAGGGGCCGCATCGGGCACTGAAGCTTTCTTT. Its translation: CASMGGAASGTEAFF.

The chain combines TRBV28 with TRBJ2-7; D is ambiguous. CDR1 MDHEN and CDR2 SYDVKM come from the germline V gene. With 1 base removed from V and 4 bases from J, the gap between germline ends came to 8 bases. CDR3 length equals 13 residues. CDR3 residues: CASSLFTGYEQYF. The DNA for the CDR3 is TGTGCCAGCAGTTTATTTACCGGGTACGAGCAGTACTTC.

The chain couples TRBV30 to TRBJ2-1; 10 bases agree with TRBD2. In germline, CDR1 is GTSNPN, CDR2 SVGIG (reference sequence). Trimming took 7 bases from V and 1 from J; bases not matched to a gene: 13. CDR3 length equals 17 residues. CDR3 sequence reads: CAFHPGTSVISYNEQFF. The CDR3, as DNA: TGTGCCTTTCATCCCGGGACTAGCGTTATATCCTACAATGAGCAGTTCTTC.

With regard to this clone: An end of the junction does not agree with germline; a read error may underlie this. The chain has TRBV29-1 and TRBJ2-7, with 10 bases aligning to TRBD1. This CDR3 has 13 amino acids. Germline lookup yields CDR1 SQVTM and CDR2 ANQGSEA. The CDR3 reads CSVEGTGAYEQYF. For the CDR3, the DNA is TGCAGCGTGGAAGGGACAGGGGCCTACGAGCAGTACTTC.

The V gene is TRBV2, the J gene TRBJ2-4; no definite D call. Per the germline V gene, CDR1 is SNHLY and CDR2 is FYNNEI. V lost 4 bases and J lost 8, with 18 bases in between. The CDR3 has 15 residues. This CDR3 reads CASSGVGRSRDIQYF. CDR3 DNA: TGTGCCAGCAGTGGGGTGGGCAGGAGTCGGGACATTCAGTACTTC.

The chain uses TRBV5-1 and TRBJ2-1; TRBD2 matches at 7 bases. V gave up 2 bases and J gave up 0 bases; unmatched junction bases: 5. This CDR3 has 16 amino acids. Germline CDR1 is SGHRS and CDR2 is YFSETQ. CDR3 sequence: CASSFYGGSSYNEQFF. CDR3 DNA sequence: TGCGCCAGCAGCTTTTACGGGGGGAGCTCCTACAATGAGCAGTTCTTC.

The chain links TRBV5-1 to TRBJ2-3; unclear D gene. V lost 0 bases and J lost 4, with 3 bases in between. This CDR3 contains 12 residues. The V gene's germline CDR1 is SGHRS and CDR2 YFSETQ. In DNA form, the CDR3 reads TGCGCCAGCAGCTTGGAGGCAGATACGCAGTATTTT. This gives the protein CASSLEADTQYF. Based on the CDR3 plus reference TRBV5-1 and TRBJ2-3, the full variable domain is KAGVTQTPRYLIKTRGQQVTLSCSPISGHRSVSWYQQTPGQGLQFLFEYFSETQRNKGNFPGRFSGRQFSNSRSEMNVSTLELGDSALYLCASSLEADTQYFGPGTRLTVL.

This clone has only a few counts. The V call is TRBV29-1, the J call TRBJ2-7; tentative D call: TRBD2 (5 bases). Trimming removed 4 bases at V and 1 base at J, with 8 bases between. This CDR3 contains 12 residues. Germline assignment: CDR1 SQVTM and CDR2 ANQGSEA. CDR3 nucleotides: TGCAGCGTTGTTAGGGAGTCCTACGAGCAGTACTTC. It encodes CSVVRESYEQYF.